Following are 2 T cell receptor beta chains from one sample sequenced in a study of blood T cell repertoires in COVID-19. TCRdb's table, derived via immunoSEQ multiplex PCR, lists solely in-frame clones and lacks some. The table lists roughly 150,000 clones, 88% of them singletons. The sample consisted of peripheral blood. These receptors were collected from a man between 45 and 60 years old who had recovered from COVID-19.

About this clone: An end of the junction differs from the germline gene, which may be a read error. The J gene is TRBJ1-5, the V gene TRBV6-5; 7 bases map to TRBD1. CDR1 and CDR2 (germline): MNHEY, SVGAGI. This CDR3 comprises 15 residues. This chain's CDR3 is CASSYSTGSNQPQHF. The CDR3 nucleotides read TGTGCCAGCAGCTACTCGACAGGGAGCAATCAGCCCCAGCATTTT.

The CDR3 sequence is CASSRTGGLGAEAFF. The CDR3 region has the DNA TGTGCCAGCAGTCGGACAGGGGGCTTAGGGGCTGAAGCTTTCTTT. The J gene is TRBJ1-1, the V gene TRBV25-1; 11 bases align to TRBD1. The CDR3 runs to 15 residues. From germline, CDR1 is MGHDK and CDR2 SYGVNS. The junction had 8 bases not matched to a gene; V was cut back by 5 bases and J by 6 bases.